The rows below give T cell receptor beta chains drawn from one sample of a study of Ad26.COV2.S vaccination and SARS-CoV-2 variants. Sequencing used immunoSEQ multiplex PCR; TCRdb keeps in-frame clones, though not all of them. The data hold nearly 400,000 clones, with 75% to 90% observed a single time. Sequenced here: peripheral blood, sampled in a trial of Ad26.COV2.S vaccine versus placebo. The receptors were gathered from a person between 18 and 65 years old who received the Ad26.COV2.S COVID-19 vaccine or a placebo. Each CDR3 is given with its conserved first and last residue. A D gene is named only where the DNA matches it firmly. Clone size appears in some rows only: once, few, many, or a class for an expanded clone.

TRBV12-2	-	-	TRBJ1-3	CASRFSDSRSTIYF	TGTGCAAGTCGCTTCTCCGACAGCAGGAGCACCATATATTTT
TRBV20-1	-	-	TRBJ2-2	CSADSTGELFF	TGCAGTGCTGATTCCACCGGGGAGCTGTTTTTT
TRBV3-1/TRBV3-2	-	-	TRBJ2-1	CASIPIPRTEYNEQFF	TGTGCCAGCATCCCTATACCCCGGACAGAATACAATGAGCAGTTCTTC
TRBV5-1	-	-	TRBJ2-2	CASSSGQFTGELFF	TGCGCCAGCAGCTCCGGACAGTTTACCGGGGAGCTGTTTTTT
TRBV7-9	once	TRBD1	TRBJ2-1	CASSLLATGGSYNEQFF	TGTGCCAGCAGCTTATTGGCGACAGGGGGCTCCTACAATGAGCAGTTCTTC
TRBV5-6	-	-	TRBJ2-2	CASSWSGELFF	TGTGCCAGCAGCTGGTCCGGGGAGCTGTTTTTT
TRBV6-4	-	-	TRBJ1-1	CASRRTENTEAFF	TGTGCCAGCAGAAGAACAGAGAACACTGAAGCTTTCTTT
TRBV19	-	-	TRBJ2-2	CASSIGGRRVSNTGELFF	TGTGCCAGTAGTATAGGGGGGCGCCGCGTTTCGAACACCGGGGAGCTGTTTTTT
TRBV5-4	-	TRBD2	TRBJ2-1	CASSALAGISGEQFF	TGTGCCAGCAGCGCACTAGCGGGAATAAGCGGCGAGCAGTTCTTC
TRBV19	-	-	TRBJ2-2	CASSMISAYTGELFF	TGTGCCAGTAGTATGATTAGCGCGTACACCGGGGAGCTGTTTTTT
TRBV9	-	TRBD2	TRBJ2-1	CASSPGTNYNEQFF	TGTGCCAGCAGCCCAGGGACTAACTACAATGAGCAGTTCTTC
TRBV2	once	-	TRBJ2-1	CASSEEVLALYNEQFF	TGTGCCAGCAGTGAAGAGGTCCTAGCGTTGTACAATGAGCAGTTCTTC
TRBV19	once	-	TRBJ1-5	CASSMDSSNQPQHF	TGTGCCAGTAGTATGGACAGCAGCAATCAGCCCCAGCATTTT
TRBV20-1	few	-	TRBJ2-7	CSADAAYEQYF	TGCAGTGCAGACGCAGCCTACGAGCAGTACTTC
TRBV2	-	-	TRBJ2-2	CASRRGRGDTGELFF	TGTGCCAGCAGGCGGGGAAGGGGTGACACCGGGGAGCTGTTTTTT
TRBV5-3	-	TRBD2	TRBJ2-7	CARSQTSGPSYEQYF	TGTGCCAGAAGCCAGACTAGCGGGCCCTCCTACGAGCAGTACTTC
TRBV7-8	-	TRBD1	TRBJ1-6	CASSHRDSLNNSPLHF	TGTGCCAGCAGCCACCGGGACAGTCTAAATAATTCACCCCTCCACTTT
TRBV5-6	-	-	TRBJ1-2	CASSLEQEGGYTF	TGTGCCAGCAGCTTGGAACAGGAAGGCGGCTACACCTTC
TRBV27	-	TRBD1	TRBJ2-7	CASRGGQGVEQYF	TGTGCCAGCAGAGGAGGACAGGGTGTCGAGCAGTACTTC
TRBV5-1	once	-	TRBJ2-5	CASSLEWGKETQYF	TGCGCCAGCAGCTTGGAATGGGGGAAGGAGACCCAGTACTTC
TRBV29-1	-	TRBD2	TRBJ2-5	CSVPRRENQETQYF	TGCAGCGTTCCCCGGCGGGAGAACCAAGAGACCCAGTACTTC
TRBV9	-	-	TRBJ2-1	CASNRRDNEQFF	TGTGCCAGCAATAGGCGGGACAATGAGCAGTTCTTC
TRBV9	-	TRBD1	TRBJ1-2	CASSEGDRESHGYTF	TGTGCCAGCAGCGAGGGGGACAGGGAGAGTCATGGCTACACCTTC
TRBV11-2	-	-	TRBJ1-1	CASSSPLEAFF	TGTGCCAGCAGCTCCCCTCTAGAAGCTTTCTTT
TRBV10-3	-	TRBD2	TRBJ2-3	CAISVGGRPDTQYF	TGTGCCATCAGTGTTGGCGGGAGGCCAGATACGCAGTATTTT
TRBV19	-	TRBD2	TRBJ2-1	CASSRGSGFYNEQFF	TGTGCCAGTAGTAGGGGTAGCGGGTTTTACAATGAGCAGTTCTTC
TRBV10-3	-	-	TRBJ2-7	CAISQSYEQYF	TGTGCCATCAGTCAAAGCTACGAGCAGTACTTC
TRBV10-2	-	TRBD1	TRBJ1-2	CASRPMGQDNYGYTF	TGCGCCAGCAGACCAATGGGACAGGACAACTATGGCTACACCTTC
TRBV5-5	once	-	TRBJ2-7	CASSLVWDTSYEQYF	TGTGCCAGCAGCTTGGTTTGGGACACTTCATACGAGCAGTACTTC
TRBV3-1/TRBV3-2	-	-	TRBJ1-4	CASSPSQADGSTNEKLFF	TGTGCCAGCAGCCCCTCTCAGGCCGACGGATCAACTAATGAAAAACTGTTTTTT
TRBV12-3/TRBV12-4	-	-	TRBJ2-1	CASSPRGGNEQFF	TGTGCCAGCAGCCCTAGGGGTGGGAATGAGCAGTTCTTC
TRBV6-1	-	-	TRBJ1-5	CASSESGVRQPQHF	TGTGCCAGCAGTGAATCAGGGGTGCGGCAGCCCCAGCATTTT
TRBV28	-	-	TRBJ1-2	CASSFYGRGSGYTF	TGTGCCAGCAGTTTTTACGGCAGAGGAAGTGGCTACACCTTC
TRBV5-1	-	-	TRBJ2-2	CASSFKPFNTGELFF	TGCGCCAGCAGCTTTAAGCCCTTTAACACCGGGGAGCTGTTTTTT
TRBV5-4	-	-	TRBJ2-7	CASSSPLEYEQYF	TGTGCCAGCAGCTCGCCACTAGAATACGAGCAGTACTTC
TRBV6-5	-	-	TRBJ1-5	CATRLEVLGSQPQHF	TGTGCCACCCGCTTGGAGGTTTTGGGTAGTCAGCCCCAGCATTTT
TRBV5-4	-	TRBD1	TRBJ2-3	CASSRDRVSTDTQYF	TGTGCCAGCAGCCGTGACAGGGTTAGCACAGATACGCAGTATTTT
TRBV5-1	-	-	TRBJ1-2	CASSLDVGGNGYTF	TGCGCCAGCAGCTTGGATGTAGGGGGGAACGGCTACACCTTC
TRBV18	-	-	TRBJ2-7	CASSLEGSTYEQYF	TGTGCCAGCTCCCTAGAGGGGAGTACCTACGAGCAGTACTTC
TRBV10-3	-	-	TRBJ1-4	CATSGLDGEKLFF	TGTGCCACCTCGGGCTTAGACGGTGAAAAACTGTTTTTT
TRBV18	-	TRBD2	TRBJ2-3	CASSLLGTSGSADTQYF	TGTGCCAGCTCCCTCCTTGGGACTAGCGGGAGCGCAGATACGCAGTATTTT
TRBV27	-	TRBD1	TRBJ2-7	CASSPQVRGFTYEQYF	TGTGCCAGCAGTCCGCAGGTCAGGGGGTTCACCTACGAGCAGTACTTC
TRBV2	-	TRBD1	TRBJ1-4	CASRQQGTNEKLFF	TGTGCCAGCAGACAACAGGGGACTAATGAAAAACTGTTTTTT
TRBV30	-	-	TRBJ2-2	CAWSVMERRNTGELFF	TGTGCCTGGAGTGTAATGGAGCGGAGGAACACCGGGGAGCTGTTTTTT
TRBV5-1	-	TRBD1	TRBJ2-5	CASSLGTGGRQETQYF	TGCGCCAGCAGCTTAGGGACAGGGGGCCGTCAAGAGACCCAGTACTTC